Listed below are T cell receptor beta chains from one sample, sequenced in a study of blood T cells in healthy people across ages. Via MiXCR, TCRdb re-called the 5' RACE reads, giving one row per CDR3 protein. Among some 1,500,000 distinct CDR3 sequences listed, 35% to 45% were seen once. Sequencing was done on a sample of blood. Receptors originate from a woman aged 18-29 years in good health. CDR3s include the opening cysteine and the closing phenylalanine or tryptophan. D genes are given only for firm matches. Size is stated for part of the rows, as once, few or many counts, or as a class when the clone is expanded.

. | TRBJ2-5 | TRBV7-2 | TRBD2 | TGTGCCAGCAGTGCACAGCGGGGAATCTATCTTGGGACCCAGTACTTC | CASSAQRGIYLGTQYF
few | TRBJ1-2 | TRBV7-9 | . | TGTGCCAGCAGCTTAGGGCCCCAGGGCTACACCTTC | CASSLGPQGYTF
. | TRBJ2-6 | TRBV27 | . | TGTGCCAGCAGTTTATCACAGGCGGCCAGCGTCCTGACTTTC | CASSLSQAASVLTF
. | TRBJ2-1 | TRBV7-2 | TRBD2 | TGTGCCAGCAGCTTAGGGCCTAGCGGGGGGGCCTTTGAGCAGTTCTTC | CASSLGPSGGAFEQFF
. | TRBJ2-7 | TRBV5-1 | TRBD1 | TGCGCCAGCAGTTTGGTTACGCGACAGGGCGAGCAGTACTTC | CASSLVTRQGEQYF
. | TRBJ1-6 | TRBV3-1 | . | TGTGCCAGCAGCCAAAGTTTACAGGGCGCCCTCCACTTT | CASSQSLQGALHF
. | TRBJ2-3 | TRBV5-6 | . | TGTGCCAGCAGCTTGACGGTCAGACTCTACACAGATACGCAGTATTTT | CASSLTVRLYTDTQYF
. | TRBJ2-7 | TRBV6-5 | TRBD1 | TGTGCCAGCATTACCTCGGACAGGTCGGGATCCTACGAGCAGTACTTC | CASITSDRSGSYEQYF
. | TRBJ1-5 | TRBV6-5 | . | TGTGCCAGCAATCCGACAGGCTCTCCGGGTCAGCCCCAGCATTTT | CASNPTGSPGQPQHF
few | TRBJ1-5 | TRBV7-8 | TRBD1 | TGTGCCAGCAGCTTCTCAGGGGGCAACAATCAGCCCCAGCATTTT | CASSFSGGNNQPQHF
. | TRBJ1-2 | TRBV21-1 | . | TGTGCCAGCAGCCGAGACAGTCGCTATGGCTACACCTTC | CASSRDSRYGYTF
. | TRBJ2-3 | TRBV20-1 | TRBD2 | TGCAGTGCTAGAGATCCGTTAGCGGGGAACGCAGATACGCAGTATTTT | CSARDPLAGNADTQYF
many | TRBJ2-5 | TRBV20-1 | TRBD2 | TGCAGTGCTCCCTCCGGGACTAGAATTTGGTACCAAGAGACCCAGTACTTC | CSAPSGTRIWYQETQYF
. | TRBJ1-4 | TRBV5-5 | TRBD1 | TGTGCCAGCAGCCCTAACGGACAGGGGGCTGGTGAAAAACTGTTTTTT | CASSPNGQGAGEKLFF
few | TRBJ1-5 | TRBV20-1 | . | TGCAGTGGGCGGGTCCCTTTCGATGTGCCCCAGCATTTT | CSGRVPFDVPQHF
few | TRBJ2-7 | TRBV12-3/TRBV12-4 | . | TGTGCCAGCAGTTCCCGACATACTCTCGGCGAGCAGTACTTC | CASSSRHTLGEQYF
. | TRBJ2-3 | TRBV27 | TRBD2 | TGTGCCAGCAGTAGCGGGACTAGGGGCCCAGATACGCAGTATTTT | CASSSGTRGPDTQYF
. | TRBJ2-3 | TRBV7-6 | . | TGTGCCAGCAGCTTAGGGGCCTTTCACACAGATACGCAGTATTTT | CASSLGAFHTDTQYF
. | TRBJ2-5 | TRBV2 | TRBD2 | TGTGCCAGCAGTGCAACTAGCGCGAAGACCCAGTACTTC | CASSATSAKTQYF
. | TRBJ2-3 | TRBV4-2 | TRBD2 | TGTGCCAGCAGCCAAGATAGGAGGGCGGGAGGGCCCGGTACGCAGTATTTT | CASSQDRRAGGPGTQYF
. | TRBJ2-1 | TRBV10-3 | TRBD1 | TGTGCCATCAGAGAACAGGGGAACAATGAGCAGTTCTTC | CAIREQGNNEQFF
. | TRBJ2-7 | TRBV4-3 | TRBD2 | TGCGCCAGCAGCCAGGGACTAGCGGGGAAACACAATGAGCAGTACTTC | CASSQGLAGKHNEQYF